This T cell receptor beta chain was sequenced for a study of blood T cell repertoires in COVID-19. The data were produced by immunoSEQ multiplex PCR, yet TCRdb's version contains in-frame clones alone and is incomplete. The table lists over 450,000 clones, roughly 89% of them singletons. The germline V gene has CDR1 SGHRS and CDR2 YFSETQ. V shed 0 bases, J shed 5 bases, and the junction held 6 bases outside the gene matches. This CDR3 is 16 amino acids long. This chain joins TRBV5-1 and TRBJ1-2; 11 bases are shared with TRBD1. Specimen: peripheral blood. The sequence came from a woman in her forties or fifties with COVID-19, enrolled during active disease. For the CDR3, the DNA is TGCGCCAGCAGCTTGGATCCGGGACAGGGGGAATATGGCTACACCTTC. Its protein is CASSLDPGQGEYGYTF.